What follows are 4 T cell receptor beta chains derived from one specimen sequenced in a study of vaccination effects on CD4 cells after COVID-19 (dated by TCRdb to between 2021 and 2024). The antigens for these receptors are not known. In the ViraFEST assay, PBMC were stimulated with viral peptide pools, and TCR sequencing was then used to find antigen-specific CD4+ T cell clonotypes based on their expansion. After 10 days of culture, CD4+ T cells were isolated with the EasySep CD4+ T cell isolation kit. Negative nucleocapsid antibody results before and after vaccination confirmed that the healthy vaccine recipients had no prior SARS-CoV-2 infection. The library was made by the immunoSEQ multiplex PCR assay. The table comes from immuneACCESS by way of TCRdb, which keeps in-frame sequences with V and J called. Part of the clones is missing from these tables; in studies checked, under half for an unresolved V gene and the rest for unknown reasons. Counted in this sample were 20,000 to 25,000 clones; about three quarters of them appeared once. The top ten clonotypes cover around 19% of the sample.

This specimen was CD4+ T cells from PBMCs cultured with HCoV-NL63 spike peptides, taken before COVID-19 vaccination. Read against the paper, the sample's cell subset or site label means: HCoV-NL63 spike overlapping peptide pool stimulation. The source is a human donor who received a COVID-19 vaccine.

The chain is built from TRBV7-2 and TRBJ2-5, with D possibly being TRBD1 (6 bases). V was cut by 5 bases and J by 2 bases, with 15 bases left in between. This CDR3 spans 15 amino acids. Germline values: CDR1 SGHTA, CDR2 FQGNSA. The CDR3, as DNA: TGTGCCAGCAGCCCGATGCGGACAGTACAAGAGACCCAGTACTTC. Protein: CASSPMRTVQETQYF.

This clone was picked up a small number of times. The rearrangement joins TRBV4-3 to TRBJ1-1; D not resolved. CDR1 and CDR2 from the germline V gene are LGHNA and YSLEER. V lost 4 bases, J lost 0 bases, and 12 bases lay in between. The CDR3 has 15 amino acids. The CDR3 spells CASSRERGVNTEAFF. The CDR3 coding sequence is TGCGCCAGCAGCCGAGAGCGTGGAGTGAACACTGAAGCTTTCTTT.

The CDR3 coding sequence is TGTGCCAGCAGTCCCTACCGGGGGGCGGGACAGCCCCAGCATTTT. Protein: CASSPYRGAGQPQHF. The chain links TRBV6-5 to TRBJ1-5; maybe TRBD1 (6 bases). The germline CDR1 and CDR2 sequences are MNHEY and SVGAGI. Trimming stripped 5 bases from V and 7 bases from J, with 18 bases between. The CDR3 extends over 15 amino acids.

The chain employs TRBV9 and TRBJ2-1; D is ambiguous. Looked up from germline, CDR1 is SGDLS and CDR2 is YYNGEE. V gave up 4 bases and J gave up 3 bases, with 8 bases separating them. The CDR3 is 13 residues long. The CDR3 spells CASSFSDYNEQFF. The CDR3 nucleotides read TGTGCCAGCAGCTTCTCAGACTACAATGAGCAGTTCTTC.